These 3 T cell receptor beta chains originate from one sample sequenced in a study of blood T cells in healthy people across ages. A sample-barcoded 5' primer and a J-beta primer mix were used in a second PCR of roughly 6 to 12 cycles. TCRdb recomputed calls from the 5' RACE reads with MiXCR, one row per CDR3 protein. The sample yields about 670,000 distinct CDR3 sequences, around 50% seen once. Sequenced material: blood. Receptors originate from a woman aged 80 or over in good health.

This clonotype was seen more than once but under ten times. This chain links TRBV29-1 with TRBJ2-3, with D possibly matching TRBD2 (5 bases). V was shortened by 5 bases and J by 1 base, with 10 bases between the two germline ends. There are 13 residues in the CDR3. CDR1 is SQVTM, CDR2 ANQGSEA, per germline. CDR3 amino acids: CSVRVSGTDTQYF. The CDR3 DNA follows: TGCAGCGTTAGGGTTAGCGGCACAGATACGCAGTATTTT.

The table lists this clonotype with many counts. The DNA of the CDR3 is TGTGCCAGCAGCCAAAGGACAGGGAGGGATACGCAGTATTTT. It is translated as CASSQRTGRDTQYF. V is TRBV3-1 and J is TRBJ2-3; 8 bases are a match to TRBD1. V was pared by 2 bases and J by 6 bases, with 4 bases of the junction left unmatched. CDR3 length: 14 amino acids. Germline V gene sequence: CDR1 LGHDT, CDR2 YNNKEL (reference sequence).

The chain has TRBV5-1 and TRBJ2-1; 13 bases line up with TRBD2. With 0 bases clipped from V and 6 bases from J, the junction kept 3 bases outside the gene matches. CDR3 size: 16 residues. Per germline, CDR1 SGHRS and CDR2 YFSETQ. The CDR3 here is CASSLALAGGLNEQFF. As DNA, the CDR3 is TGCGCCAGCAGCTTGGCACTAGCGGGGGGGCTCAATGAGCAGTTCTTC.